This TCR beta chain comes out of a study of cytomegalovirus exposure and HLA in healthy donors. Study as a whole: As an earlier analysis found, about 200 million T cells yielded about 120 million unique TCR beta sequences.

PCR primers comprised 60 Vbeta and 13 Jbeta primers. Profiled with immunoSEQ multiplex PCR; TCRdb holds only in-frame clones, not every one. The profile shows approximately 300,000 clones, roughly four fifths of them singletons. The CDR3 sequence is 14 residues long. In germline, CDR1 is SGDLS, CDR2 YYNGEE. With V trimmed by 0 bases and J by 6 bases, 5 bases remained unmatched. Study results and limitations: When analyzed later, a missense DCLRE1C variant was found to be linked to TCR beta V- and J-gene trimming.

On this clone itself: Its antigen is still unknown.

The sequence came from a woman aged 35 to 49 in good health and CMV-seropositive. Material: PBMCs. This chain uses TRBV9 with TRBJ2-7, with TRBD1 matching over 8 bases. The CDR3 reads CASSVAGQGAEQYF. CDR3 in DNA: TGTGCCAGCAGCGTAGCCGGGCAGGGGGCCGAGCAGTACTTC.